The clone carrying this T cell receptor (beta chain) was seen many times. Its antigen remains unknown. Time point defined: newly diagnosed GD, antithyroid drugs for less than 3 months. PBMC RNA served as the TCR library source. Building the TCR beta libraries relied on iRepertoire HTBI primers, and CDR3 regions underwent Arm-PCR. MiXCR, run by TCRdb on the multiplex PCR reads, gives a single entry per CDR3 protein. Altogether 450,000 to 600,000 distinct CDR3 sequences are present, roughly 12% being singletons, with the ten largest covering roughly a tenth. J gave up 12 bases and V 5 bases, and 4 bases lay outside the gene matches. Germline assignment: CDR1 GTSNPN and CDR2 SVGIG (reference sequence). The CDR3 runs to 10 residues. This sample is part of a study of regulatory T cells in long-lasting Graves disease. General study results and limits: Peripheral blood was the sole material, not thyroid tissue. More public clonotypes were shared by persistent patients (about 2,700) than by new patients (under 1,000).

In addition, the sample was reused for a study of T cells in Graves' hyperthyroidism and ophthalmopathy.

The receptor comes from a man between 25 and 39 years old with Graves disease. Sequences were derived from peripheral blood mononuclear cells (PBMCs), sampled at new diagnosis, from a patient treated with antithyroid drugs. The rearrangement uses TRBV30 and TRBJ1-1; 9 bases align to TRBD1. The CDR3 region is CAWGDRVTFF. DNA for the CDR3: TGTGCCTGGGGGGACAGGGTGACTTTCTTT.